Listed here are 4 T cell receptor beta chains from one sample, sequenced in a study of blood T cells in healthy people across ages. Using a J-beta primer mix together with a sample-barcoded 5' primer, a second PCR was run for 7 to 11 cycles. TCRdb fed the 5' RACE reads into MiXCR, producing one record per CDR3 protein. In the table there are roughly 830,000 distinct CDR3 sequences, 62% of which are singletons. Material for sequencing was blood. The receptors derive from a man aged 25 to 40 in good health.

This clonotype was seen a handful of times. The chain is built from TRBV24-1 and TRBJ1-2; 8 nucleotides agree with TRBD1. The V and J ends lost 2 bases and 8 bases, in that order; junction bases with no gene match: 12. The CDR3 consists of 16 residues. Germline V CDR1 and CDR2: KGHDR, SFDVKD. CDR3 protein: CATSDSATQGAQGYTF. The CDR3 nucleotides are TGTGCCACCAGTGATTCGGCGACGCAGGGGGCGCAAGGCTACACCTTC.

This chain joins TRBV7-7 and TRBJ2-5; D call uncertain. The CDR3 length is 17 residues. V shed 5 bases and J shed 2 bases, with 21 bases lying between them. Per the germline V gene, CDR1 is SSHAT and CDR2 is FNYEAQ (reference sequence). The DNA for the CDR3 is TGTGCCAGCAGCCGGCTTCATAAAGGGATAGGACAAGAGACCCAGTACTTC. Translating gives CASSRLHKGIGQETQYF. The full variable domain, in which reference TRBV7-7 and TRBJ2-5 provide the parts outside the CDR3, is GAGVSQSPRYKVTKRGQDVTLRCDPISSHATLYWYQQALGQGPEFLTYFNYEAQPDKSGLPSDRFSAERPEGSISTLTIQRTEQRDSAMYRCASSRLHKGIGQETQYFGPGTRLLVL.

The chain links TRBV29-1 to TRBJ2-1; D unresolved. Germline lookup yields CDR1 SQVTM and CDR2 ANQGSEA. Trimming took off 7 bases at V and 9 bases at J, with 19 bases between the two ends. The CDR3 loop spans 13 amino acids. CDR3 DNA sequence: TGCAGCGCCTCGGCACGCGAGGTGGGTGAGCAGTTCTTC. Its translation: CSASAREVGEQFF.

This chain uses TRBV11-2 with TRBJ2-2; a possible D gene is TRBD1 (5 bases). The CDR3 has 15 residues. Germline V gives CDR1 SGHAT, CDR2 FQNNGV. The V end lost 5 bases, the J end lost 2 bases, and 12 bases lay between the germline ends. Here the CDR3 reads CASSRRQTNTGELFF. DNA of the CDR3: TGTGCCAGCAGCCGCCGACAGACTAACACCGGGGAGCTGTTTTTT.